The clone carrying this T cell receptor beta chain came up once. Sequencing was performed with immunoSEQ multiplex PCR; in TCRdb, only in-frame clones are kept and a portion is missing. The repertoire holds just over 25,000 clones, with 86% as singletons. The data derive from a study of OX40 agonist ivuxolimab in advanced cancers. The CDR3 spans 16 residues. Germline loops: CDR1 LNHDA, CDR2 SQIVND (reference sequence). V trimming: 7 bases; J trimming: 3 bases; junction bases outside the gene matches: 10. The gene calls are TRBV19 and TRBJ2-4, with 9 bases fitting TRBD1. The input for sequencing was CD4+ or CD8+ T cells sorted from blood, taken in a trial of the OX40 agonist ivuxolimab. The clonotype was recovered from an adult with an advanced solid tumor such as melanoma, head and neck, liver or kidney cancer. In DNA, the CDR3 is TGTGCCAGTACCCTTAAAAGGACAGGGGTCAAAAACATTCAGTACTTC. Its protein is CASTLKRTGVKNIQYF.